This T cell receptor beta chain was obtained from a study of blood T cell repertoires in COVID-19. Assay used: immunoSEQ multiplex PCR; TCRdb lists only in-frame clones, some missing. The table lists 30,000 or so clones, approximately 85% of them singletons. Germline V lookup: CDR1 SGHTA, CDR2 FQGTGA. The CDR3 covers 16 residues. V gave up 10 bases and J gave up 0 bases; unmatched junction bases: 14. This clonotype originated in a woman aged 80 or over with COVID-19, enrolled during active disease. Input material: peripheral blood. The chain has TRBV7-3 and TRBJ1-2; 7 bases line up with TRBD1. Written as DNA, the CDR3 is TGTGCCAAACCGACGGGACAGACACATTCTAACTATGGCTACACCTTC. This translates into CAKPTGQTHSNYGYTF.